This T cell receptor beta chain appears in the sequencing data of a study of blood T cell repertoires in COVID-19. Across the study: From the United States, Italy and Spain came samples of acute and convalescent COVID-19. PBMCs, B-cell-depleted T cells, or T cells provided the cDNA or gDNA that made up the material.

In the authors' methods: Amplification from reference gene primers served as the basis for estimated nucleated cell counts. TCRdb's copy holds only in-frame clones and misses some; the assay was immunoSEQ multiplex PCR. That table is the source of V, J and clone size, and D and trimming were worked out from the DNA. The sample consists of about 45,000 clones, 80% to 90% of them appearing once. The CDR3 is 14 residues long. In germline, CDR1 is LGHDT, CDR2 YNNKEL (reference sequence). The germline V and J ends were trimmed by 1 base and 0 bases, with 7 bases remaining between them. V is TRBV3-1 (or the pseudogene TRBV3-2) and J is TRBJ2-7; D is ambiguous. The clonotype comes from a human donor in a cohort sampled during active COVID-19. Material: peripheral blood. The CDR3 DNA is TGTGCCAGCAGCCAAGCAGCTAGCTCCTACGAGCAGTACTTC. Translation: CASSQAASSYEQYF.